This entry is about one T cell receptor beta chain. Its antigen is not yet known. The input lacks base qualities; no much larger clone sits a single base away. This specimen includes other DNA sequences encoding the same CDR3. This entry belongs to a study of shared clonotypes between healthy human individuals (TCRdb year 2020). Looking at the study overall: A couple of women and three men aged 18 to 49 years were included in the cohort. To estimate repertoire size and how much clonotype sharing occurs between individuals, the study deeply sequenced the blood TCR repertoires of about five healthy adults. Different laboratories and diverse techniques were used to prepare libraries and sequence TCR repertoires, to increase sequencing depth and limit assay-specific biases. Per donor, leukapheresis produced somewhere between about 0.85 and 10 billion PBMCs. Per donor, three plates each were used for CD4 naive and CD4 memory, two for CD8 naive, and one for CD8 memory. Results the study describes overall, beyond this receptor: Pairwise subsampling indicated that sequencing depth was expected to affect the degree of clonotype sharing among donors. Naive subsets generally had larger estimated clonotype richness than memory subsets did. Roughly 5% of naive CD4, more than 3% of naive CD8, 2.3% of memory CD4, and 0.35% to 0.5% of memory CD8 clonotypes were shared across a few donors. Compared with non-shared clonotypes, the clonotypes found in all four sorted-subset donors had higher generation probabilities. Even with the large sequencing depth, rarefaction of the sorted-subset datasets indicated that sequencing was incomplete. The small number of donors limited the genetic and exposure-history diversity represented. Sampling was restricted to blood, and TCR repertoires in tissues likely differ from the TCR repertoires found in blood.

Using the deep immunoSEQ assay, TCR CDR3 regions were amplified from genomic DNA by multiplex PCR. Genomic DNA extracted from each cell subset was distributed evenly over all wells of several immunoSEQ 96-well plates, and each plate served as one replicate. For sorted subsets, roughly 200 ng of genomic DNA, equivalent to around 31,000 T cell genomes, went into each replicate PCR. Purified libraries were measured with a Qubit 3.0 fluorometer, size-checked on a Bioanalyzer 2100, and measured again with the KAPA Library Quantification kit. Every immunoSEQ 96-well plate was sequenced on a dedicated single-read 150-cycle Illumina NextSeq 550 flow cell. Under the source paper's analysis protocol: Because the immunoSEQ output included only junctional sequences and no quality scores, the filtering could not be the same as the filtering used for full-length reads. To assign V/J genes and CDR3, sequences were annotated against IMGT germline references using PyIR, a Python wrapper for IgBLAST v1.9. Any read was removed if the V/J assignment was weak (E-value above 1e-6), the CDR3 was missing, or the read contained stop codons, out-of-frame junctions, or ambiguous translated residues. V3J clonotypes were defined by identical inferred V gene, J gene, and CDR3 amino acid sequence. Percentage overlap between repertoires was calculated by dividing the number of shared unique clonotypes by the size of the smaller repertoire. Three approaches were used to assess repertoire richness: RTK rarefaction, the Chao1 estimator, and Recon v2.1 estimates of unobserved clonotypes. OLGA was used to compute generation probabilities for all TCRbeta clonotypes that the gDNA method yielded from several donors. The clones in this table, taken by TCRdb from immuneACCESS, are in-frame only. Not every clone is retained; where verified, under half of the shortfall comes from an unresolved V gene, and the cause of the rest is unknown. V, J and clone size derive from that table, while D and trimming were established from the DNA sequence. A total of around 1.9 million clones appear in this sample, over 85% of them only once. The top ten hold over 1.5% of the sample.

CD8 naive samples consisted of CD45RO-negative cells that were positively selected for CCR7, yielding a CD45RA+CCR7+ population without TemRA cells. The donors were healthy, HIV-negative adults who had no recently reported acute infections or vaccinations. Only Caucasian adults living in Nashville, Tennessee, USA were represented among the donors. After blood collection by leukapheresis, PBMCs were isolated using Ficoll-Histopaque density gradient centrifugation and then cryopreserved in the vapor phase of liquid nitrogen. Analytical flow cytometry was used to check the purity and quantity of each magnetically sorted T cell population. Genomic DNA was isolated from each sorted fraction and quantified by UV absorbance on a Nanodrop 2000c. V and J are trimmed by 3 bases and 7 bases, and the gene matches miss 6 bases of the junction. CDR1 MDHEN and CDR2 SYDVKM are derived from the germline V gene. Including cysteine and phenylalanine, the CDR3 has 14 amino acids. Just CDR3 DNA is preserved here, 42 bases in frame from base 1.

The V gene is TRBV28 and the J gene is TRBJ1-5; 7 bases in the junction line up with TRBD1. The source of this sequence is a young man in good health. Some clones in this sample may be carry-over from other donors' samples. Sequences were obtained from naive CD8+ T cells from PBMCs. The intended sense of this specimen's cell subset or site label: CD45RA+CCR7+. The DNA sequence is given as TGTGCCAGCAGTTTTCGAGGGGGCGGGCAGCCCCAGCATTTT. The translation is CASSFRGGGQPQHF.